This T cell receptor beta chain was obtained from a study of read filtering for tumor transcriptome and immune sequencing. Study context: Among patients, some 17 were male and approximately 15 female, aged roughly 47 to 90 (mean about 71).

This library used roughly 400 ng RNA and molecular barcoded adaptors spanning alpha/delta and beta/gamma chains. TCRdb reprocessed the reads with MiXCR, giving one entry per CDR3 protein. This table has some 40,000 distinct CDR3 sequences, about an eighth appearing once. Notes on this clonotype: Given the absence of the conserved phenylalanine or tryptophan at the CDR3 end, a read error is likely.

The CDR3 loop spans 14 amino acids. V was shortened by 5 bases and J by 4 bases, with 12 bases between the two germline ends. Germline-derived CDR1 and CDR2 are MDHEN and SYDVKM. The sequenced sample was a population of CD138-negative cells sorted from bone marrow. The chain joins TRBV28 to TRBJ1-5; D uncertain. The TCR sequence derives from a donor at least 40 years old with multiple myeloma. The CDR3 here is CASSLWEGNQPQHS. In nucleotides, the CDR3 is TGTGCCAGCAGTCTTTGGGAGGGAAATCAGCCCCAGCATTCT.